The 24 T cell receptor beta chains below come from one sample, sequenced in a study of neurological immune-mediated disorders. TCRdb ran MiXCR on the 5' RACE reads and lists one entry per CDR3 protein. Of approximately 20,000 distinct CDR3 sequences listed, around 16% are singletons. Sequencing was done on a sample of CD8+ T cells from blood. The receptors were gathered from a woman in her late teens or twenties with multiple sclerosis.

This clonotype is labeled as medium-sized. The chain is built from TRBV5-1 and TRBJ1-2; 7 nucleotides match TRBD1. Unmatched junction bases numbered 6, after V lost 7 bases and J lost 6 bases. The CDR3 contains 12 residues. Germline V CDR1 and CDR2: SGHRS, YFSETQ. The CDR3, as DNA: TGCGCCAGCCGACAGGGTGGAGATGGCTACACCTTC. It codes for CASRQGGDGYTF.

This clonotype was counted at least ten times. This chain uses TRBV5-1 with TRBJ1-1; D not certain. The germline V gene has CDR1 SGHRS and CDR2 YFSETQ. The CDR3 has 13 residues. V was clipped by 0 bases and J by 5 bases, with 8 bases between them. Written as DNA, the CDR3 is TGCGCCAGCAGCTTGGGGGAAAGGACTGAAGCTTTCTTT. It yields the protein CASSLGERTEAFF. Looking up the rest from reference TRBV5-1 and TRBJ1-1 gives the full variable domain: KAGVTQTPRYLIKTRGQQVTLSCSPISGHRSVSWYQQTPGQGLQFLFEYFSETQRNKGNFPGRFSGRQFSNSRSEMNVSTLELGDSALYLCASSLGERTEAFFGQGTRLTVV.

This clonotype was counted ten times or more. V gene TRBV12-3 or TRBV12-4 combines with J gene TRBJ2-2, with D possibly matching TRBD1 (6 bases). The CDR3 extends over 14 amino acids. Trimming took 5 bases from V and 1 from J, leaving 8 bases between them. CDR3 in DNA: TGTGCCAGCAGTCAGACAGGGAACACCGGGGAGCTGTTTTTT. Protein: CASSQTGNTGELFF.

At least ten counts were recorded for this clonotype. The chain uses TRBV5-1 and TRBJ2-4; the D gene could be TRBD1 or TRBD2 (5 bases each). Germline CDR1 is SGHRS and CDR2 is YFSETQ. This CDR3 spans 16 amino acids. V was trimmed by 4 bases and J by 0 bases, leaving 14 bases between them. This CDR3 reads CASSAGTGLAKNIQYF. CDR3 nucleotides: TGCGCCAGCAGCGCCGGGACCGGTCTAGCCAAAAACATTCAGTACTTC.

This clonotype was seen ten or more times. CDR3 loop: CASSLEVRLNYGYTF. The CDR3 coding sequence is TGTGCCAGCAGCTTAGAAGTGCGACTTAACTATGGCTACACCTTC. This chain joins TRBV11-2 and TRBJ1-2, with no clear D. Trimming left V 0 bases short and J 1 base short, with 9 bases between. Per the germline V gene, CDR1 is SGHAT and CDR2 is FQNNGV. This CDR3 contains 15 residues.

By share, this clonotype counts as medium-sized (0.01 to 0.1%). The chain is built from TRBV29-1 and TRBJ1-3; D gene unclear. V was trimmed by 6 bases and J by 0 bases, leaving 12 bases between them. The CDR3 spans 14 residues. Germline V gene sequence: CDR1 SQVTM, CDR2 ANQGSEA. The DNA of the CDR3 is TGCAGCGTCCGTGGTCTCAGCTCTGGAAACACCATATATTTT. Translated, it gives CSVRGLSSGNTIYF.

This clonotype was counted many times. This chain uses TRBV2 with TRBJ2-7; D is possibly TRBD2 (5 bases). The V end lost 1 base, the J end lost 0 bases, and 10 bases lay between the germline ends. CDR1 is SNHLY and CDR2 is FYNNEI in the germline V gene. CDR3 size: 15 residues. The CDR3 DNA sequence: TGTGCCAGCAGTGAAGGGGAGATCGGCTCCTACGAGCAGTACGTC. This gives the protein CASSEGEIGSYEQYV.

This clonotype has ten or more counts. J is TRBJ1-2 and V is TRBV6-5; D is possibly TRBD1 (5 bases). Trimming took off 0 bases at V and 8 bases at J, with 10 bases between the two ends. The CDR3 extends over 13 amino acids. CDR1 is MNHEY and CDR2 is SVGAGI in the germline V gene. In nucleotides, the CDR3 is TGTGCCAGCAGTTACTCTCCGGGGGAAGGCTACACCTTC. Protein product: CASSYSPGEGYTF.

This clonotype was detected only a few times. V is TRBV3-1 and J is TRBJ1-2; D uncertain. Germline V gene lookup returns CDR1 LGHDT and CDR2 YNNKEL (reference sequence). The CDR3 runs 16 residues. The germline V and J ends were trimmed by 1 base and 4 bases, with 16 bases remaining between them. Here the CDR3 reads CASSQGNRIGSYGYTF. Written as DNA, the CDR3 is TGTGCCAGCAGCCAAGGGAACAGAATCGGTTCCTATGGCTACACCTTC.

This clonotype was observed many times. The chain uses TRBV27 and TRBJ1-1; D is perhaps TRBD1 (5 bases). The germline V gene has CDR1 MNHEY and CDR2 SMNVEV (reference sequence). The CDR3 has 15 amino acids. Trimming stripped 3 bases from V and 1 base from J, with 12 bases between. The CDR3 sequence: CASSFGAIGNTEAFF. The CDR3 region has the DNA TGTGCCAGCAGTTTTGGGGCTATTGGGAACACTGAAGCTTTCTTT.

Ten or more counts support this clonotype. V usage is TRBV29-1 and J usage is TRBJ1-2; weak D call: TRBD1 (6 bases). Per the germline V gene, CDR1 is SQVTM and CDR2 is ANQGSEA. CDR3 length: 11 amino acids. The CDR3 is CTLLGGDGYTF. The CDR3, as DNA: TGCACCCTGCTGGGGGGCGATGGCTACACCTTC. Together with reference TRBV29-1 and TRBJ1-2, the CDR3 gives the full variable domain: SAVISQKPSRDICQRGTSLTIQCQVDSQVTMMFWYRQQPGQSLTLIATANQGSEATYESGFVIDKFPISRPNLTFSTLTVSNMSPEDSSIYLCTLLGGDGYTFGSGTRLTVV.

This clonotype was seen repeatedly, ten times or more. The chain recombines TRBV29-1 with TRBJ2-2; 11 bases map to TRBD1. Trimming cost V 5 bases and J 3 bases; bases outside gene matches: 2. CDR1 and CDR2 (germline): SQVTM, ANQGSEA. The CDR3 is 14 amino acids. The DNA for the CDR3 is TGCAGCGTTCCGGGACAGGGGGACACCGGGGAGCTGTTTTTT. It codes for CSVPGQGDTGELFF.

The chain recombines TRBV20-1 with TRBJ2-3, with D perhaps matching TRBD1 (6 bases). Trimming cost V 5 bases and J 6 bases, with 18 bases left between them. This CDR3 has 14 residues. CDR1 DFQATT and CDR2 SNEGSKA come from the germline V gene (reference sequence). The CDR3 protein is CSARWGRGKDTQYF. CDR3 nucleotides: TGCAGTGCTCGGTGGGGCAGGGGAAAGGATACGCAGTATTTT.

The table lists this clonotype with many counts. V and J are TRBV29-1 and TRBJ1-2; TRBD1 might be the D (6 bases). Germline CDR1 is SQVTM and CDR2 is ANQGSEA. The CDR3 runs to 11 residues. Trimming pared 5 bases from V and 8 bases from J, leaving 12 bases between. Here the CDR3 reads CSVTNQGGYTF. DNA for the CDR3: TGCAGCGTTACAAACCAGGGGGGCTACACCTTC.

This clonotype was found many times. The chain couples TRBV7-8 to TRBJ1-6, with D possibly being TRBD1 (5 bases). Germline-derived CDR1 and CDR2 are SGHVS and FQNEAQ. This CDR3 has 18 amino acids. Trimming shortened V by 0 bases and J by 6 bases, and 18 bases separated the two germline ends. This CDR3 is CASSLATFGGASNSPLHF. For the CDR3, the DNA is TGTGCCAGCAGCTTAGCAACCTTCGGAGGGGCTAGTAATTCACCCCTCCACTTT.

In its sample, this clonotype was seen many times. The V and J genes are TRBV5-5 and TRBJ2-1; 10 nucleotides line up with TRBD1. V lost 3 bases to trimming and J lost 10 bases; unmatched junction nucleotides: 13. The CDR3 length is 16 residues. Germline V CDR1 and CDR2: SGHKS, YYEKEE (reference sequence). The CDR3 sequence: CASSSAGTGVHGEQFF. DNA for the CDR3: TGTGCCAGCAGCTCAGCCGGGACAGGGGTTCACGGCGAGCAGTTCTTC.

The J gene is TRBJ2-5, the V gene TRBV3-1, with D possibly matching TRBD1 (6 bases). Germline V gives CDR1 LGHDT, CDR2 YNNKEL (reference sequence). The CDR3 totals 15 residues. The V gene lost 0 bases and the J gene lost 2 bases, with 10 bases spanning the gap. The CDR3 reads CASSQDWGRQETQYF. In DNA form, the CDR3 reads TGTGCCAGCAGCCAAGATTGGGGGCGTCAAGAGACCCAGTACTTC.

The DNA of the CDR3 is TGTGCCAGCAGTTGGACTTATAATTCACCCCTCCACTTT. Protein product: CASSWTYNSPLHF. The rearrangement joins TRBV27 to TRBJ1-6; D remains unclear. The germline V gene encodes CDR1 MNHEY and CDR2 SMNVEV (reference sequence). The CDR3 is made up of 13 amino acids. Trimming pared 4 bases from V and 4 bases from J, leaving 5 bases between.

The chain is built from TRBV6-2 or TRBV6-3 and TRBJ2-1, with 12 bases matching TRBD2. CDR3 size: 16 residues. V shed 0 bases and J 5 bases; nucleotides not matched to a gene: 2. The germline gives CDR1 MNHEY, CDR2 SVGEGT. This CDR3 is CASSYSLAGGNNEQFF. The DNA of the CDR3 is TGTGCCAGCAGTTACTCACTAGCGGGAGGTAACAATGAGCAGTTCTTC.

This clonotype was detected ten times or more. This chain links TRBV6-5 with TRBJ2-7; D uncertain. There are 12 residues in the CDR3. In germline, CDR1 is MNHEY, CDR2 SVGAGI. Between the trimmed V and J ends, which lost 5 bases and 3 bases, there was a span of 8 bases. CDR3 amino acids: CASSRGHYEQYV. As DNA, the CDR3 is TGTGCCAGCAGTCGCGGCCACTACGAGCAGTACGTC.

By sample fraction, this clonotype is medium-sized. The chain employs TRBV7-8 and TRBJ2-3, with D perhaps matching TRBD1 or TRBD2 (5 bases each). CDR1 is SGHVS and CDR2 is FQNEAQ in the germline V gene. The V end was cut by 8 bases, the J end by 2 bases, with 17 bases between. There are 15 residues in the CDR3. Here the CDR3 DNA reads TGTGCCAGCTACGAACGGGGCGGATACACAGATACGCAGTATTTT. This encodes CASYERGGYTDTQYF.

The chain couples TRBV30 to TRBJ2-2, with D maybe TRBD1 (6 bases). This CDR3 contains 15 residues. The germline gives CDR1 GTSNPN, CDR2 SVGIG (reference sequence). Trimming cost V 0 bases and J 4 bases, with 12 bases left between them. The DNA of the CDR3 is TGTGCCTGGAGTGTCCTAGGACAGAGCACCGGGGAGCTGTTTTTT. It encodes CAWSVLGQSTGELFF.

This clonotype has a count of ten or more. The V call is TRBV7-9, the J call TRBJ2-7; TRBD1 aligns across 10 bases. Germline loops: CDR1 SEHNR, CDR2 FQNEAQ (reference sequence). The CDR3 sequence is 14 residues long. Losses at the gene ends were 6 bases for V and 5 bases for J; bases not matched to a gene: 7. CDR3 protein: CASSTGQGIDEQYF. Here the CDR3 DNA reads TGTGCCAGCAGTACGGGACAGGGGATTGACGAGCAGTACTTC.

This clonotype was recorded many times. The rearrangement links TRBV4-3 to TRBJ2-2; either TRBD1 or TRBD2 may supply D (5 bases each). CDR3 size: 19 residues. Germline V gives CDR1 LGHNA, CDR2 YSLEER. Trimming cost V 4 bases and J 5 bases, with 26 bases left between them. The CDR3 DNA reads TGCGCCAGCAGCCTTTGGACCTTGGACTTCAGGGATACTACCGGGGAGCTGTTTTTT. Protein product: CASSLWTLDFRDTTGELFF.